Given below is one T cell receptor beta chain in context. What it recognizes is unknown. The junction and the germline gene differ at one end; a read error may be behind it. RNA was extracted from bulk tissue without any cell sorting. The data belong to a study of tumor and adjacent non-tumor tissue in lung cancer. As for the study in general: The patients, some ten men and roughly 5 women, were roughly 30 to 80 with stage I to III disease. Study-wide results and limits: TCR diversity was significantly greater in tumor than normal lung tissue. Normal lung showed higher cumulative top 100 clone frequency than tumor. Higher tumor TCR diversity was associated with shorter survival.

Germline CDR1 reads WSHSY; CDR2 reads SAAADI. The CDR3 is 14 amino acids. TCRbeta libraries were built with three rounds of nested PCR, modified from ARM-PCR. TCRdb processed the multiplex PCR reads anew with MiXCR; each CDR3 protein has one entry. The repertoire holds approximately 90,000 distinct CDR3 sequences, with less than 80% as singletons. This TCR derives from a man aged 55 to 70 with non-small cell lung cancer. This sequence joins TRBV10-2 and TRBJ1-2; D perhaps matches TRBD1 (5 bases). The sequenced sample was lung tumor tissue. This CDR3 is CASSKSWGAYGYTF. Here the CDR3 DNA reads TGCGCCAGCAGTAAGTCATGGGGCGCGTATGGTTACACCTTC.